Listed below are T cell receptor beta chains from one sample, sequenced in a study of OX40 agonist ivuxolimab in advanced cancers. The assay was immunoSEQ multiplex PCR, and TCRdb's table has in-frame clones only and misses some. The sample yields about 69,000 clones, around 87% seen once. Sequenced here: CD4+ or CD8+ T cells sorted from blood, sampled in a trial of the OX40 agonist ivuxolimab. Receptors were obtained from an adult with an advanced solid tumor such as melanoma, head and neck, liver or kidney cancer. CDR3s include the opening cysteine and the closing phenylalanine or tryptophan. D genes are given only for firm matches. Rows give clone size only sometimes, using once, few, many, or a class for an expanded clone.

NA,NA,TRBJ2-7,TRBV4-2,CASSQDYTGYEQYF,TGTGCCAGCAGCCAAGATTACACGGGTTATGAGCAGTACTTC
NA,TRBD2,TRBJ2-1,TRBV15,CATSRDMDGRAGEQFF,TGTGCCACCAGCAGAGATATGGACGGGAGGGCCGGTGAGCAGTTCTTC
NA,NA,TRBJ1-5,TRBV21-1,CASSPPGRVGNQPQHF,TGTGCCAGCAGCCCGCCGGGGAGGGTCGGCAATCAGCCCCAGCATTTT
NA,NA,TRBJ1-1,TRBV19,CASSIKGTEAFF,TGTGCCAGTAGTATCAAGGGGACTGAAGCTTTCTTT
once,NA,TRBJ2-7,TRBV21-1,CASSKGGASYEQYF,TGTGCCAGCAGCAAAGGCGGGGCATCCTACGAGCAGTACTTC
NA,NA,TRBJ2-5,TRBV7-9,CASTPAETQYF,TGTGCCAGCACCCCCGCGGAGACCCAGTACTTC
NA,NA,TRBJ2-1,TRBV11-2,CASSLAGSFNNEQFF,TGTGCCAGCAGCTTAGCGGGTAGCTTCAACAATGAGCAGTTCTTC
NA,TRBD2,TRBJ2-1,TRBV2,CASSVGGGRNNEQFF,TGTGCCAGCAGTGTTGGGGGCGGGAGGAACAATGAGCAGTTCTTC
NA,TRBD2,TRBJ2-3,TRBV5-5,CASSLPLAGGGDTQYF,TGTGCCAGCAGCCTACCCCTAGCGGGAGGGGGAGATACGCAGTATTTT
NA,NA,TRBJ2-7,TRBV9,CASSVDLASPTYEQYF,TGTGCCAGCAGCGTAGACCTAGCTAGTCCTACTTACGAGCAGTACTTC
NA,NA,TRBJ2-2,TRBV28,CASSLGQNTGELFF,TGTGCCAGCAGCCTTGGACAGAACACCGGGGAGCTGTTTTTT
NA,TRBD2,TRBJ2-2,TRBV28,CASSLVSGTFGELFF,TGTGCCAGCAGTTTGGTTAGCGGGACGTTCGGGGAGCTGTTTTTT
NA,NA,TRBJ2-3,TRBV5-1,CASSQTGTRADTQYF,TGCGCCAGCAGCCAGACAGGCACTAGGGCAGATACGCAGTATTTT
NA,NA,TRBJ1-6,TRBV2,CASSFRVANSPLHF,TGTGCCAGCAGCTTCAGGGTAGCTAATTCACCCCTCCACTTT
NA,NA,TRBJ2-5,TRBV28,CASSDSAYQETQYF,TGTGCCAGCAGTGATTCGGCCTACCAAGAGACCCAGTACTTC
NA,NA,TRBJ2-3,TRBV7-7,CASSELGELSDTQYF,TGTGCTAGCTCTGAGCTGGGGGAGCTCTCAGATACGCAGTATTTT
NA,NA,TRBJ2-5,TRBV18,CASSPYQASSFLAQYF,TGTGCCAGCTCACCCTACCAAGCGTCTAGCTTTTTGGCCCAGTACTTC
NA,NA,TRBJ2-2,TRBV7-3,CASTLVNTGELFF,TGTGCCAGCACCTTAGTGAACACCGGGGAGCTGTTTTTT
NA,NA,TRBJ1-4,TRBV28,CASSSSRGGLREKLFF,TGTGCCAGCAGTTCCTCCCGGGGGGGGCTTCGTGAAAAACTGTTTTTT
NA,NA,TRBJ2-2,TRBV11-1,CASSIAGNTGELFF,TGTGCCAGCAGTATTGCGGGCAACACCGGGGAGCTGTTTTTT
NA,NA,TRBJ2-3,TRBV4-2,CASSPEGDTQYF,TGTGCCAGCAGCCCCGAGGGGGATACGCAGTATTTT
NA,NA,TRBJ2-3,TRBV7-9,CASSESTDTQYF,TGTGCCAGCAGCGAAAGCACAGATACGCAGTATTTT
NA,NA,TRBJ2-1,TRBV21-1,CASSKPYQTYNEQFF,TGTGCCAGCAGCAAACCCTACCAGACCTACAATGAGCAGTTCTTC
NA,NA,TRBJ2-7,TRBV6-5,CASSYAPGPKPYEQYF,TGTGCCAGCAGTTATGCTCCGGGACCAAAGCCCTACGAGCAGTACTTC
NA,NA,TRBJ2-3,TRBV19,CASSIGQPLDTQYF,TGTGCCAGTAGTATTGGACAGCCGCTGGATACGCAGTATTTT
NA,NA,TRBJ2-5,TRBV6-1,CASRRLGSQETQYF,TGTGCCAGCAGACGGCTCGGATCCCAAGAGACCCAGTACTTC
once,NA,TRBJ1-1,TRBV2,CASRRGIWAEAFF,TGTGCCAGCAGAAGAGGGATTTGGGCTGAAGCTTTCTTT
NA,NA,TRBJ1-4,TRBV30,CAWGGRVATNEKLFF,TGTGCCTGGGGGGGGAGGGTTGCAACTAATGAAAAACTGTTTTTT
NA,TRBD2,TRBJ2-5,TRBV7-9,CASSLASGREETQYF,TGTGCCAGCAGCTTAGCGAGCGGGAGAGAAGAGACCCAGTACTTC
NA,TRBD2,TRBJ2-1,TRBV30,CAWSVLSGRAIEQFF,TGTGCCTGGAGTGTACTCAGCGGGAGGGCCATTGAGCAGTTCTTC
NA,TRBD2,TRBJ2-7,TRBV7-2,CASSPGTSGRVYEQYF,TGTGCCAGCAGCCCGGGGACTAGCGGGAGGGTTTACGAGCAGTACTTC
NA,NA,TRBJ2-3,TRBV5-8,CASSLGRGTSTDTQYF,TGTGCCAGCAGCTTAGGTCGGGGAACTAGCACAGATACGCAGTATTTT
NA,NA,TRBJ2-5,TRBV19,CASRRTGSGAQETQYF,TGTGCCAGTAGAAGAACAGGGTCTGGGGCCCAAGAGACCCAGTACTTC
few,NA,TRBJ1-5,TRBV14,CASSQDLQPQHF,TGTGCCAGCAGCCAAGATTTGCAGCCCCAGCATTTT
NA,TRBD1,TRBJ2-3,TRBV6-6,CASNPGQGAGDTQYF,TGTGCCAGCAATCCCGGACAGGGGGCTGGAGATACGCAGTATTTT
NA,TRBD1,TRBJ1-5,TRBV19,CASSFLDRGRGNQPQHF,TGTGCCAGTAGTTTTCTAGACAGGGGGCGCGGCAATCAGCCCCAGCATTTT
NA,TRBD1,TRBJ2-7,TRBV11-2,CASSLSGQNEQYF,TGTGCCAGCAGCCTCTCGGGACAGAACGAGCAGTACTTC
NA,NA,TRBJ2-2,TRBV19,CASTRGRTGELFF,TGTGCCAGTACCCGGGGTCGGACCGGGGAGCTGTTTTTT
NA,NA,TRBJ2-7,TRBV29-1,CSVGGEALHEQYF,TGCAGCGTGGGGGGAGAGGCGCTCCACGAGCAGTACTTC
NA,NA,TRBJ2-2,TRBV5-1,CASSLAAGAGELFF,TGCGCCAGCAGCCTGGCTGCGGGCGCCGGGGAGCTGTTTTTT
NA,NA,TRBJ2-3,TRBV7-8,CASSLDEVRGDTQYF,TGTGCCAGCAGCTTAGACGAGGTTCGGGGGGATACGCAGTATTTT
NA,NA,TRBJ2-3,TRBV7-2,CASSPPGGRFGDTQYF,TGTGCCAGCAGCCCCCCGGGGGGCCGTTTCGGGGATACGCAGTATTTT
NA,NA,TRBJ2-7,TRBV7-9,CASSLFGSPYEQYF,TGTGCCAGCAGCTTATTCGGTTCTCCCTACGAGCAGTACTTC
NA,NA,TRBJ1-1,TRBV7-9,CASSFQGNTEAFF,TGTGCCAGCAGCTTTCAGGGAAACACTGAAGCTTTCTTT
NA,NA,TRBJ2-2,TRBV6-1,CASSEDRVTGELFF,TGTGCCAGCAGTGAAGACAGGGTCACCGGGGAGCTGTTTTTT
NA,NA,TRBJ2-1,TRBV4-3,CASSQELGPEQFF,TGCGCCAGCAGCCAAGAGCTGGGTCCTGAGCAGTTCTTC
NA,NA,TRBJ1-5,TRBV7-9,CASSGDYSNQPQHF,TGTGCCAGCTCCGGGGATTATAGCAATCAGCCCCAGCATTTT
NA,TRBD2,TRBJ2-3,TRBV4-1,CASSLGTSGRPSTDTQYF,TGCGCCAGCAGCCTAGGGACTAGCGGGAGGCCTAGCACAGATACGCAGTATTTT
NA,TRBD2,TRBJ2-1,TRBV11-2,CASSLFSGRNEQFF,TGTGCCAGCAGCTTATTTAGCGGGAGGAATGAGCAGTTCTTC
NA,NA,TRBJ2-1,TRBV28,CASSRGTLNEQFF,TGTGCCAGCAGTCGGGGGACGCTGAATGAGCAGTTCTTC
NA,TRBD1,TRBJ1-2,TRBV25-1,CASSPGGLGYGYTF,TGTGCCAGCAGTCCAGGGGGCCTGGGCTATGGCTACACCTTC
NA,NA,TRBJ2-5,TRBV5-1,CASSINQETQYF,TGCGCCAGCAGCATCAACCAAGAGACCCAGTACTTC
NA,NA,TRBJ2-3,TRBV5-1,CASTRAGTSSTDTQYF,TGCGCCAGCACCCGCGCCGGGACATCAAGCACAGATACGCAGTATTTT
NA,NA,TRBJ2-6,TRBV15,CATSRDRTSSGANVLTF,TGTGCCACCAGCAGAGATCGGACCTCCTCTGGGGCCAACGTCCTGACTTTC
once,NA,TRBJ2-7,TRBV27,CASIVGPDPYEQYF,TGTGCCAGCATTGTAGGCCCCGACCCCTACGAGCAGTACTTC